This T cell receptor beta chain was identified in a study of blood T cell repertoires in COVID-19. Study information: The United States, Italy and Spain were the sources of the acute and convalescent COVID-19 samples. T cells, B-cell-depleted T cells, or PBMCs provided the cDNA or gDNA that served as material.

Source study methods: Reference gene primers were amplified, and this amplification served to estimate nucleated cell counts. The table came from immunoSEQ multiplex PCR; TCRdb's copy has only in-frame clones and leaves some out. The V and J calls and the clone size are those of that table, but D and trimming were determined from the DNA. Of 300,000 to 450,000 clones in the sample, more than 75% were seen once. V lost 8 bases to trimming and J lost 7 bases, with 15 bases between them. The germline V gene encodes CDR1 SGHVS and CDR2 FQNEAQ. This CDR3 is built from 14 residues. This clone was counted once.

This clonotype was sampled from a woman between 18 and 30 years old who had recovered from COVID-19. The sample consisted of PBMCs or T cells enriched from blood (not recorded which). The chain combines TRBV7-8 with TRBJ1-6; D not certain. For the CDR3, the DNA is TGTGCCAGCGCGCACGAGCGGATGAATTCACCCCTCCACTTT. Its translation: CASAHERMNSPLHF.